The TCR beta chain under discussion was sequenced for a study of regulatory and conventional T cells in RAG deficiency. General study results and limits: Shorter CDR3s in all patient subsets; >75% Treg-Tconv overlap in Omenn. Control T-cell subsets had markedly higher Shannon entropy and lower Simpson indices than RAG-deficient patients.

With respect to this clone: Its antigen is not known.

TCRdb keeps only in-frame clones here, not all; method: immunoSEQ multiplex PCR. Of tens of thousands of clones in the sample, about 93% were seen once. The CDR3 consists of 15 residues. CDR1 is SEHNR and CDR2 is FQNEAQ in the germline V gene (reference sequence). Deletions cut 5 bases from V and 1 base from J, with 12 bases between. Genomic DNA came from blood regulatory T cells gated CD4+ CD25-high CD127-low. The sample also formed part of further work on regulatory T cells. As that study records: Primers: 52 TRBV forward and 13 TRBJ reverse.

The TCR originated in a human donor in good health. The sequencing input was Tregs sorted from blood. The chain is built from TRBV7-9 and TRBJ1-3; D unresolved. The DNA of the CDR3 is TGTGCCAGCAGCGCCGATCTGTGGTCTGGAAACACCATATATTTT. Translated, it gives CASSADLWSGNTIYF. The variable domain in full, with the rest retrieved from reference TRBV7-9 and TRBJ1-3, is DTGVSQNPRHKITKRGQNVTFRCDPISEHNRLYWYRQTLGQGPEFLTYFQNEAQLEKSRLLSDRFSAERPKGSFSTLEIQRTEQGDSAMYLCASSADLWSGNTIYFGEGSWLTVV.